The 18 T cell receptor beta chains listed next were all sequenced from one sample in a study of cytomegalovirus exposure and HLA in healthy donors (dated by TCRdb to about 2017). Libraries came from the immunoSEQ multiplex PCR assay. For the multiplex PCR, a mixture combining 60 forward primers for TCR Vbeta segments and 13 reverse primers for TCR Jbeta segments was used. TCRdb carries this immuneACCESS record with in-frame sequences only. Its versions omit some clonotypes, under half of them owing to an unresolved V gene in the studies checked, with the rest unexplained. The sample table lists under 200,000 clones, roughly 85% of them with a count of one. Just over 2.5% of the sample belongs to the ten largest clones. The sample comprised PBMCs. Receptors were obtained from a man between 25 and 39 years old in good health and CMV-seropositive.

About this clone: A read error may account for a junction end that differs from germline. The J gene is TRBJ1-1, the V gene TRBV7-7; D is unclear. The CDR3 has 13 residues. Germline V gene sequence: CDR1 SSHAT, CDR2 FNYEAQ (reference sequence). CDR3 DNA sequence: TGTGCTAGCAGCTTGAAAGCTGACACTGAAGCTTTCTTT. Translated: CASSLKADTEAFF.

The chain employs TRBV5-5 and TRBJ2-5; D unresolved. V lost 4 bases, J lost 0 bases, and 10 bases lay in between. The germline CDR1 and CDR2 sequences are SGHKS and YYEKEE (reference sequence). CDR3 length: 14 residues. CDR3 sequence (DNA): TGTGCCAGCAGCGTGACTCAGTACCAAGAGACCCAGTACTTC. It codes for CASSVTQYQETQYF.

With regard to this clone: One junction end does not reproduce the germline sequence, and a read error may be involved. This chain joins TRBV7-9 and TRBJ2-1, with 10 bases identical to TRBD2. The CDR3 contains 15 residues. Germline-derived CDR1 and CDR2 are SEHNR and FQNEAQ (reference sequence). CDR3 sequence: CSSSLVLAGEDEQFF. In nucleotides, the CDR3 is TGTTCCAGCAGCTTAGTGCTAGCGGGAGAGGATGAGCAGTTCTTC.

V usage is TRBV5-6 and J usage is TRBJ2-3; no reliable D call. CDR3 length equals 14 residues. Trimming took 0 bases from V and 4 from J, leaving 9 bases between them. Germline V gives CDR1 SGHDT, CDR2 YYEEEE. CDR3 DNA sequence: TGTGCCAGCAGCTTGGGAGGAAACTCAGATACGCAGTATTTT. Translated: CASSLGGNSDTQYF.

CDR3 amino acids: CASSQARSVGANVLTF. CDR3 sequence (DNA): TGCGCCAGCAGCCAAGCGCGGAGTGTCGGGGCCAACGTCCTGACTTTC. The chain is built from TRBV4-1 and TRBJ2-6, with unresolved D. This CDR3 has 16 residues. V gave up 1 base and J gave up 4 bases, with 11 bases separating them. Germline V gene lookup returns CDR1 MGHRA and CDR2 YSYEKL.

V usage is TRBV18 and J usage is TRBJ2-2; tentative D call: TRBD1 (6 bases). Germline V gives CDR1 KGHSH, CDR2 LQKENI. The length of the CDR3 is 17 residues. V was clipped by 6 bases and J by 0 bases, with 17 bases between them. The DNA of the CDR3 is TGTGCCAGCTCGCCAATCGGGACACGTGCGAACACCGGGGAGCTGTTTTTT. It translates to CASSPIGTRANTGELFF.

V usage is TRBV27 and J usage is TRBJ2-7; TRBD2 might be the D (7 bases). Germline CDR1 is MNHEY and CDR2 is SMNVEV (reference sequence). V shed 2 bases and J shed 3 bases, with 11 bases lying between them. The CDR3 contains 14 residues. The CDR3 sequence: CASSLRGEGYEQYF. CDR3 nucleotides: TGTGCCAGCAGTTTAAGGGGGGAGGGCTACGAGCAGTACTTC.

The chain joins TRBV29-1 to TRBJ2-3, with 11 bases matching TRBD2. The germline V gene encodes CDR1 SQVTM and CDR2 ANQGSEA. V dropped 7 bases and J dropped 2; count of bases not matched to a gene: 5. This CDR3 contains 14 residues. The CDR3 is CSAVAGGNTDTQYF. As DNA, the CDR3 is TGCAGCGCAGTAGCGGGAGGGAACACAGATACGCAGTATTTT.

The V call is TRBV14, the J call TRBJ1-2; unclear D gene. CDR1 and CDR2 (germline): SGHDN, FVKESK. This CDR3 is built from 12 residues. Trimming cost V 4 bases and J 4 bases, with 7 bases left between them. CDR3 in DNA: TGTGCCAGCAGCCGACGCGGCTATGGCTACACCTTC. Residues: CASSRRGYGYTF.

Concerning this clone itself: Compared with germline, one end of the junction differs, possibly owing to a read error. The chain joins TRBV7-9 to TRBJ1-1; D unclear. In germline, CDR1 is SEHNR, CDR2 FQNEAQ (reference sequence). This CDR3 contains 15 residues. The CDR3 DNA reads as TGTTCCAGCAGCTTAGAGGGAGGGTTGAACACTGAAGCTTTCTTT. It encodes CSSSLEGGLNTEAFF.

This clone was picked up one time. The chain combines TRBV6-5 with TRBJ1-2; 7 bases fit TRBD1. Trimming at V came to 4 bases and at J to 8 bases, leaving 16 bases not matched to a gene. The CDR3 runs to 16 residues. The germline CDR1 and CDR2 sequences are MNHEY and SVGAGI. As DNA, the CDR3 is TGTGCCAGCAGTTCTCACGAGGGGGCCCGCGCGGGGGGCTACACCTTC. Translating gives CASSSHEGARAGGYTF.

The V call is TRBV6-5, the J call TRBJ2-1; TRBD1 matches at 8 bases. Trimming removed 2 bases from V and 3 bases from J; junction bases left unmatched: 6. The CDR3 contains 16 residues. Germline CDR1 and CDR2: MNHEY and SVGAGI. CDR3 sequence reads: CASSYDRGQDYNEQFF. In DNA, the CDR3 is TGTGCCAGCAGTTACGATAGGGGACAGGACTACAATGAGCAGTTCTTC.

This chain uses TRBV7-9 with TRBJ1-2; the match to TRBD1 covers 8 bases. This CDR3 spans 16 amino acids. Trimming cost V 4 bases and J 2 bases; bases outside gene matches: 9. Germline V gives CDR1 SEHNR, CDR2 FQNEAQ (reference sequence). CDR3 coding DNA: TGTGCCAGCAGCTCTTCGGACAGGGCTTTAAACTATGGCTACACCTTC. Translating gives CASSSSDRALNYGYTF.

This clone was counted between two and nine times. The CDR3 reads CASSPLQGRDTEAFF. CDR3 nucleotide sequence: TGTGCCAGCTCACCACTCCAGGGTAGGGACACTGAAGCTTTCTTT. This chain links TRBV18 with TRBJ1-1; TRBD1 is a possible D gene (5 bases). V lost 1 base, J lost 3 bases, and 12 bases lay in between. CDR3 size: 15 residues. Germline CDR1 and CDR2: KGHSH and LQKENI.

The chain employs TRBV19 and TRBJ1-5, with a possible D match to TRBD1 (6 bases). There are 15 residues in the CDR3. Germline CDR1 reads LNHDA; CDR2 reads SQIVND (reference sequence). The germline V and J ends were trimmed by 5 bases and 0 bases, with 11 bases remaining between them. CDR3 nucleotide sequence: TGTGCCAGTAGTTTGCGGACAGCTAGCAATCAGCCCCAGCATTTT. Protein sequence: CASSLRTASNQPQHF.

The chain recombines TRBV7-9 with TRBJ2-7; D is unresolved. Trimming took 6 bases from V and 2 from J, leaving 8 bases between them. From germline, CDR1 is SEHNR and CDR2 FQNEAQ (reference sequence). This CDR3 has 12 residues. The CDR3 sequence is CASSPLPYEQYF. The DNA of the CDR3 is TGTGCCAGCAGTCCTCTCCCCTACGAGCAGTACTTC.

The chain employs TRBV2 and TRBJ2-3, with 9 bases aligning to TRBD1. CDR3 size: 15 residues. The germline V gene encodes CDR1 SNHLY and CDR2 FYNNEI. V was clipped by 1 base and J by 4 bases; unmatched bases: 3. Here the CDR3 DNA reads TGTGCCAGCAGTGAAGACAGGGGGCTCGCAGATACGCAGTATTTT. It codes for CASSEDRGLADTQYF.

The chain employs TRBV27 and TRBJ2-1, with 9 bases matching TRBD2. The germline V gene encodes CDR1 MNHEY and CDR2 SMNVEV (reference sequence). V was pared by 6 bases and J by 7 bases, with 10 bases of the junction left unmatched. The CDR3 spans 15 residues. The CDR3 region is CASSRPGTSLNEQFF. DNA for the CDR3: TGTGCCAGCAGCCGCCCCGGGACTAGCTTGAATGAGCAGTTCTTC.